The TCR beta chain under discussion was sequenced for a study of T cell responses to AZD1222 COVID-19 vaccine. Remarks on this clone: Its antigen is as yet unknown. The identical CDR3 is also encoded by other nucleotide sequences in the sample.

The table came from immunoSEQ multiplex PCR; TCRdb's copy has only in-frame clones and leaves some out. The data hold more than 75,000 clones, with roughly 87% observed a single time. Regarding the study as a whole: Only a handful of people who got AZD1222 tested seropositive at baseline.

The CDR3 consists of 13 residues. V was pared by 5 bases and J by 4 bases, with 9 bases between. CDR1 is SEHNR, CDR2 FQNEAQ, per germline (reference sequence). The sequences come from peripheral blood, collected on day 0 of AZD1222 vaccination. The V and J genes are TRBV7-9 and TRBJ1-3; no clear D gene. The TCR comes from an adult in good health. The CDR3 DNA reads TGTGCCAGCAGCCTAAGAGGGGGAAACACCATATATTTT. Its translation: CASSLRGGNTIYF.